This TCR beta chain was sequenced for a study of graft-versus-host responses after intestinal transplantation. Turning to this clone: Its antigen is not known.

CDR3 size: 13 residues. Germline trimming cut 8 bases from V and 5 bases from J; bases unmatched to any gene: 8. CDR1 LNHDA and CDR2 SQIVND come from the germline V gene (reference sequence). Profiling relied on immunoSEQ multiplex PCR, and the TCRdb table lists in-frame clones only, not all of them. This table holds some 110,000 clones, roughly nine tenths found once. Study-wide points: GvH clones surfaced in recipient marrow, some emerging earlier in ileum or blood.

The rearrangement uses TRBV19 and TRBJ2-5; 7 bases line up with TRBD1. The specimen comprised unstimulated CD4+ T cells sorted from spleen or lymph node cells, sampled before intestinal transplant. The source of this sequence is a human donor who received an intestinal transplant. This chain's CDR3 is CASRPTGDETQYF. CDR3 nucleotide sequence: TGTGCCAGTCGACCCACAGGGGACGAGACCCAGTACTTC. Full variable domain (rest looked up from reference TRBV19 and TRBJ2-5): DGGITQSPKYLFRKEGQNVTLSCEQNLNHDAMYWYRQDPGQGLRLIYYSQIVNDFQKGDIAEGYSVSREKKESFPLTVTSAQKNPTAFYLCASRPTGDETQYFGPGTRLLVL.